These T cell receptor beta chains were read from a single sample in a study of Ad26.COV2.S vaccination and SARS-CoV-2 variants. Using immunoSEQ multiplex PCR, the repertoire was profiled, and TCRdb retains in-frame clones only, with some absent. The table records hundreds of thousands of clones, roughly 90% of them present only once. Source: peripheral blood, taken in a trial of Ad26.COV2.S vaccine versus placebo. The receptor set was obtained from a person between 18 and 65 years old who received the Ad26.COV2.S COVID-19 vaccine or a placebo. Each CDR3 is given with its conserved first and last residue. The D gene is left open where the match is weak. Only part of the rows carry a size: once, few, many, or a class if the clone is expanded.

V	J	D	size	DNA	CDR3
TRBV19	TRBJ2-2	.	.	TGTGCCAGTAGTATCGCTCTGGGCACCGGGGAGCTGTTTTTT	CASSIALGTGELFF
TRBV15	TRBJ2-2	TRBD2	.	TGTGCCACCAGCTTCCCCGGGGGGGGAACCGGGGAGCTGTTTTTT	CATSFPGGGTGELFF
TRBV19	TRBJ1-1	.	.	TGTGCCAGTAGTGACTGGGGCTCCGAAGCTTTCTTT	CASSDWGSEAFF
TRBV19	TRBJ2-2	TRBD2	few	TGTGCCAGTATTCGGGGGGGCGTGACCGGGGAGCTGTTTTTT	CASIRGGVTGELFF
TRBV3-1/TRBV3-2	TRBJ2-3	TRBD2	.	TGTGCCAGCAGCCAAGTTAGCGGGATCACAGATACGCAGTATTTT	CASSQVSGITDTQYF
TRBV3-1/TRBV3-2	TRBJ2-6	.	.	TGTGCCAGCAGCGAATCTGGGGCCAACGTCCTGACTTTC	CASSESGANVLTF
TRBV29-1	TRBJ1-3	.	.	TGCAGCGTGGCGACGAACTCTGGAAACACCATATATTTT	CSVATNSGNTIYF
TRBV5-6	TRBJ2-7	.	.	TGTGCCAGCACCAAGGGACTGACCTACGAGCAGTACTTC	CASTKGLTYEQYF
TRBV11-2	TRBJ2-3	TRBD2	.	TGTGCCAGCAGCCGGACTAGCGGGAGCACAGATACGCAGTATTTT	CASSRTSGSTDTQYF
TRBV29-1	TRBJ2-5	TRBD1	.	TGCAGCGTTGAAGGGACAGGGGGCTCTAGTAAGGCCCAGTACTTC	CSVEGTGGSSKAQYF
TRBV3-1/TRBV3-2	TRBJ1-1	TRBD1	.	TGTGCCAGCAGCCCTGAGACAGGGCCTAGAATTGAAGCTTTCTTT	CASSPETGPRIEAFF
TRBV5-6	TRBJ1-4	.	.	TGTGCCAGCAGCTTGGGGACGGGGGCGGCTAATGAAAAACTGTTTTTT	CASSLGTGAANEKLFF
TRBV27	TRBJ1-5	.	.	TGTGCCAGTGCCCGGGAGAATAGCAATCAGCCCCAGCATTTT	CASARENSNQPQHF
TRBV7-8	TRBJ2-7	TRBD1	once	TGTGCCAGCAGCCCCGACAGGGGAAGGGGAGAGCAGTACTTC	CASSPDRGRGEQYF
TRBV7-8	TRBJ2-7	TRBD1	.	TGTGCCAGCAGCTTTTCAACCCGGGACAGGACCTCCTACGAGCAGTACTTC	CASSFSTRDRTSYEQYF
TRBV19	TRBJ1-5	.	.	TGTGCCAGTAGTACCAGGGTGAGCAATCAGCCCCAGCATTTT	CASSTRVSNQPQHF
TRBV2	TRBJ2-1	TRBD2	.	TGTGCCAGCAGTGAAGTGGGAGGGTCCTACAATGAGCAGTTCTTC	CASSEVGGSYNEQFF
TRBV4-1	TRBJ1-1	.	.	TGCGCCAGCAGCGCTCAAACGTGGAGGGTCACTGAAGCTTTCTTT	CASSAQTWRVTEAFF
TRBV6-2/TRBV6-3	TRBJ2-1	TRBD2	.	TGTGCCAGCAGTCTCCTAGCGGGGGGGCTTTACAATGAGCAGTTCTTC	CASSLLAGGLYNEQFF